The 21 T cell receptor beta chains below come from one sample, sequenced in a study of cytomegalovirus exposure and HLA in healthy donors. The PCR was carried out with 60 Vbeta primers and 13 Jbeta primers. The assay was immunoSEQ multiplex PCR, and TCRdb's table has in-frame clones only and misses some. The sample has about 110,000 clones, about 80% seen once; the top ten hold 2.5% to 3%. The sample was PBMCs. Source of these receptors: a woman aged 60 to 75 in good health and CMV-seropositive.

This clone turned up a few times. The V call is TRBV19, the J call TRBJ1-1; the D is unclear. Germline CDR1 LNHDA, CDR2 SQIVND (reference sequence). The CDR3 extends over 13 amino acids. Deletions cut 4 bases from V and 6 bases from J, with 12 bases between. Written as DNA, the CDR3 is TGTGCCAGTAGTAACCAAAGAGTATCTGAAGCTTTCTTT. Translated: CASSNQRVSEAFF.

The gene calls are TRBV5-4 and TRBJ2-6, with a possible D match to TRBD1 (6 bases). This CDR3 comprises 16 residues. V dropped 4 bases and J dropped 4 bases, with 15 bases sitting between them. Germline V gene lookup returns CDR1 SGHNT and CDR2 YYREEE (reference sequence). The CDR3 DNA sequence: TGTGCCAGCAGCCGGGGACACCCTGACGGGGCCAACGTCCTGACTTTC. It encodes CASSRGHPDGANVLTF. The full variable domain, with the rest looked up from reference TRBV5-4 and TRBJ2-6, is ETGVTQSPTHLIKTRGQQVTLRCSSQSGHNTVSWYQQALGQGPQFIFQYYREEENGRGNFPPRFSGLQFPNYSSELNVNALELDDSALYLCASSRGHPDGANVLTFGAGSRLTVL.

The chain combines TRBV4-2 with TRBJ1-3; 9 bases agree with TRBD1. Germline V gives CDR1 LGHNA, CDR2 YNFKEQ. The CDR3 extends over 15 amino acids. V dropped 2 bases and J dropped 11; count of bases not matched to a gene: 10. CDR3 amino acids: CASSQPGQGLMAIYF. DNA of the CDR3: TGTGCCAGCAGCCAACCGGGACAGGGTTTAATGGCCATATATTTT.

The chain combines TRBV19 with TRBJ2-5, with TRBD1 identical over 9 bases. Germline V gene lookup returns CDR1 LNHDA and CDR2 SQIVND (reference sequence). V dropped 8 bases and J dropped 5; count of bases not matched to a gene: 6. The CDR3 is 13 amino acids. The CDR3 nucleotides are TGTGCCAGTGGGGGACAGGGCGGCGAGACCCAGTACTTC. Its protein is CASGGQGGETQYF.

The chain has TRBV7-3 and TRBJ2-7; possibly TRBD1 for D (6 bases). The CDR3 runs to 13 residues. Germline CDR1 SGHTA, CDR2 FQGTGA. Trimming removed 3 bases at V and 4 bases at J, with 10 bases between. The CDR3 bases are TGTGCCAGCAGCTTCACTCAGGGGTACGAGCAGTACTTC. As protein: CASSFTQGYEQYF.

This clone was detected only a few times. V gene TRBV4-1 combines with J gene TRBJ2-1, with 12 nucleotides matching TRBD2. The CDR3 extends over 20 amino acids. The V segment lost 3 bases and the J segment 0 bases; nucleotides outside the gene matches: 12. CDR1 and CDR2 from the germline V gene are MGHRA and YSYEKL. In DNA, the CDR3 is TGCGCCAGCAGCCAGGGGGGACTAGCGGGCACGAAGCGCTCCTACAATGAGCAGTTCTTC. It is translated as CASSQGGLAGTKRSYNEQFF.

V is TRBV19 and J is TRBJ1-2; 9 bases are a match to TRBD1. Trimming removed 10 bases from V and 3 bases from J; junction bases left unmatched: 9. Germline values: CDR1 LNHDA, CDR2 SQIVND (reference sequence). The CDR3 runs 14 residues. CDR3 in amino acids: CATLKDRGYYGYTF. For the CDR3, the DNA is TGTGCCACCCTGAAGGACAGGGGCTACTATGGCTACACCTTC.

This clone was seen once. This rearrangement joins TRBV7-9 to TRBJ1-5; no clear D. This CDR3 contains 16 residues. CDR1 and CDR2 from the germline V gene are SEHNR and FQNEAQ (reference sequence). The V end was cut by 6 bases, the J end by 0 bases, with 15 bases between. The CDR3 sequence is CASSKGGGDSNQPQHF. The DNA for the CDR3 is TGTGCCAGCAGTAAAGGCGGTGGAGATAGCAATCAGCCCCAGCATTTT.

The J gene is TRBJ1-6, the V gene TRBV30; 8 nucleotides align to TRBD1. The CDR3 runs to 15 residues. CDR1 is GTSNPN and CDR2 is SVGIG in the germline V gene (reference sequence). V shed 4 bases and J 9 bases; nucleotides not matched to a gene: 11. The CDR3 region is CAWKPDRADGSPLHF. CDR3 nucleotides: TGTGCCTGGAAGCCGGACAGGGCGGATGGTTCACCCCTCCACTTT.

This clone was found a few times. The rearrangement uses TRBV6-1 and TRBJ2-1; D unclear. Germline values: CDR1 MNHNS, CDR2 SASEGT. V dropped 8 bases and J dropped 4 bases, with 18 bases sitting between them. CDR3 length: 15 residues. The DNA for the CDR3 is TGTGCCAGCGTGGAGTACAAAGACGCATACAATGAGCAGTTCTTC. Translating it yields CASVEYKDAYNEQFF.

The rearrangement uses TRBV6-6 and TRBJ1-1, with D possibly being TRBD1 (6 bases). V lost 7 bases, J lost 1 base, and 16 bases lay in between. The V gene's germline CDR1 is MNHNY and CDR2 SVGAGI (reference sequence). This CDR3 has 15 residues. This chain's CDR3 is CASTPLDRRNTEAFF. CDR3 nucleotides: TGTGCCAGCACCCCTCTAGACAGGAGGAACACTGAAGCTTTCTTT.

V is TRBV4-2 and J is TRBJ1-6, with D uncertain. V lost 0 bases and J lost 6, with 9 bases in between. Germline CDR1 reads LGHNA; CDR2 reads YNFKEQ. The CDR3 loop spans 15 amino acids. The CDR3 loop reads CASSQDAHINSPLHF. As DNA, the CDR3 is TGTGCCAGCAGCCAAGATGCCCACATTAATTCACCCCTCCACTTT.

This clone has a handful of counts. The chain employs TRBV19 and TRBJ1-1; possible D gene TRBD1, 6 bases. The V end lost 5 bases, the J end lost 5 bases, and 15 bases lay between the germline ends. In germline, CDR1 is LNHDA, CDR2 SQIVND (reference sequence). The CDR3 sequence is 14 residues long. The DNA for the CDR3 is TGTGCCAGTAGTTTCCACAGGGAAATGACTGAAGCTTTCTTT. This codes for CASSFHREMTEAFF.

V usage is TRBV29-1 and J usage is TRBJ2-5; D gene uncertain. The germline V gene has CDR1 SQVTM and CDR2 ANQGSEA. The CDR3 length is 13 residues. The V and J ends lost 4 bases and 5 bases respectively, with 14 bases between them. The chain's CDR3 is CSVALRVRETQYF. DNA of the CDR3: TGCAGCGTTGCTCTTCGGGTCCGGGAGACCCAGTACTTC.

This chain uses TRBV7-2 with TRBJ1-2; a possible D gene is TRBD1 (6 bases). Germline CDR1 is SGHTA and CDR2 is FQGNSA. V was cut by 4 bases and J by 6 bases, with 12 bases left in between. The CDR3 length is 13 residues. The CDR3 protein is CASSYERTDGYTF. CDR3 bases: TGTGCCAGCAGCTACGAAAGGACAGATGGCTACACCTTC.

The J gene is TRBJ2-5, the V gene TRBV6-5; 9 bases map to TRBD2. The J call may be incorrect, as the DNA end agrees better with TRBJ2-7. The CDR3 sequence is 15 residues long. Germline lookup yields CDR1 MNHEY and CDR2 SVGAGI. The CDR3 protein is CASSYALAGSYEQYF. CDR3 DNA sequence: TGTGCCAGCAGTTACGCGCTAGCGGGATCCTACGAGCAGTACTTC.

V gene TRBV28 combines with J gene TRBJ2-7; 7 bases fit TRBD1. V was pared by 5 bases and J by 3 bases, with 7 bases of the junction left unmatched. Germline-derived CDR1 and CDR2 are MDHEN and SYDVKM. CDR3 length equals 14 residues. The CDR3 reads CASSVAQGFYEQYF. CDR3 nucleotide sequence: TGTGCCAGCAGTGTGGCACAGGGGTTCTACGAGCAGTACTTC.

This chain connects TRBV18 to TRBJ2-3, with 8 bases matching TRBD2. The CDR3 contains 15 residues. CDR1 and CDR2 from the germline V gene are KGHSH and LQKENI. J gave up 4 bases and V 3 bases, and 6 bases lay outside the gene matches. As DNA, the CDR3 is TGTGCCAGCTCACCGGGACTAGAGGTCTCAGATACGCAGTATTTT. Its protein product is CASSPGLEVSDTQYF.

This sequence joins TRBV6-5 and TRBJ1-2; weak D call: TRBD1 (5 bases). V lost 6 bases and J lost 5, with 19 bases in between. The CDR3 consists of 15 residues. The germline CDR1 and CDR2 sequences are MNHEY and SVGAGI. The CDR3 region is CASSLFSTDLYGYTF. CDR3 bases: TGTGCCAGCAGCCTCTTTTCGACAGATCTTTATGGCTACACCTTC.

The J gene is TRBJ2-6, the V gene TRBV29-1; 7 bases are a match to TRBD1. The V segment lost 6 bases and the J segment 0 bases; nucleotides outside the gene matches: 2. The CDR3 extends over 14 amino acids. Germline lookup yields CDR1 SQVTM and CDR2 ANQGSEA. As DNA, the CDR3 is TGCAGCGTGTCAGGGGGCTCTGGGGCCAACGTCCTGACTTTC. As protein: CSVSGGSGANVLTF.

The CDR3 spells CASSQSRLSTDTQYF. The CDR3 nucleotides are TGCGCCAGCAGCCAGTCCAGGCTAAGCACAGATACGCAGTATTTT. V gene TRBV4-1 combines with J gene TRBJ2-3; D not certain. The CDR3 extends over 15 amino acids. Germline-derived CDR1 and CDR2 are MGHRA and YSYEKL. V was pared by 3 bases and J by 0 bases, with 10 bases between.